These 14 T cell receptor beta chains were all obtained from the same sample, sequenced in a study of T cell responses to AZD1222 COVID-19 vaccine. Sequenced by immunoSEQ multiplex PCR; TCRdb stores in-frame clones only, minus some. The data show some 99,000 clones, about 88% seen once. The specimen comprised peripheral blood, sampled 28 days after the second AZD1222 dose. The receptors were sampled from an adult who received the AZD1222 COVID-19 vaccine.

This clone has a handful of counts. V gene TRBV4-1 combines with J gene TRBJ1-3; D gene ambiguous. Germline CDR1 reads MGHRA; CDR2 reads YSYEKL. V gave up 1 base and J gave up 6 bases, with 7 bases separating them. This CDR3 comprises 13 residues. The CDR3 region has the DNA TGCGCCAGCAGCCAAGTTATTCAAAACACCATATATTTT. Protein product: CASSQVIQNTIYF.

This clone was seen a handful of times. V is TRBV6-2 or TRBV6-3 and J is TRBJ1-5; D ambiguous. Trimming pared 3 bases from V and 0 bases from J, leaving 18 bases between. Germline loops: CDR1 MNHEY, CDR2 SVGEGT. The CDR3 sequence is 18 residues long. The chain's CDR3 is CASSYAPDGRISNQPQHF. The CDR3 bases are TGTGCCAGCAGTTATGCCCCCGACGGACGGATTAGCAATCAGCCCCAGCATTTT.

V is TRBV5-1 and J is TRBJ2-3; tentatively, D is TRBD2 (6 bases). The germline V and J ends were trimmed by 2 bases and 1 base, with 11 bases remaining between them. CDR3 length: 15 residues. Germline V CDR1 and CDR2: SGHRS, YFSETQ. The CDR3: CASSFGGGGTDTQYF. In DNA, the CDR3 is TGCGCCAGCAGCTTTGGTGGAGGGGGCACAGATACGCAGTATTTT.

The chain has TRBV28 and TRBJ1-4; TRBD1 agrees at 7 bases. The germline CDR1 and CDR2 sequences are MDHEN and SYDVKM. The J segment lost 4 bases and the V segment lost 4 bases, leaving 6 bases of the junction unmatched. CDR3 length equals 15 residues. The CDR3 DNA is TGTGCCAGCAGTTCAACGGGACAGAATAATGAAAAACTGTTTTTT. Its protein product is CASSSTGQNNEKLFF.

This clone was counted once. This chain connects TRBV6-5 to TRBJ2-7; maybe TRBD1 (6 bases). V was trimmed by 5 bases and J by 8 bases, leaving 22 bases between them. The CDR3 is 15 amino acids. Germline assignment: CDR1 MNHEY and CDR2 SVGAGI. CDR3 sequence (DNA): TGTGCCAGCAGTATTCAGGGGTCCCCTATTGCCAAGCAGTACTTC. This encodes CASSIQGSPIAKQYF.

This clone was seen once. The chain couples TRBV11-2 to TRBJ2-6; no definite D call. This CDR3 is 14 amino acids long. Looked up from germline, CDR1 is SGHAT and CDR2 is FQNNGV. Trimming pared 5 bases from V and 0 bases from J, leaving 5 bases between. The CDR3 region has the DNA TGTGCCAGCAGCCCCATCTCTGGGGCCAACGTCCTGACTTTC. This gives the protein CASSPISGANVLTF.

The chain couples TRBV5-1 to TRBJ2-3; D gene ambiguous. CDR3 length: 13 residues. The V and J ends lost 5 bases and 2 bases respectively, with 9 bases between them. CDR1 is SGHRS and CDR2 is YFSETQ in the germline V gene. The CDR3 reads CASSQDLTDTQYF. The DNA of the CDR3 is TGCGCCAGCAGTCAGGACCTCACAGATACGCAGTATTTT.

The CDR3 is CASSLMDGGLQETQYF. The DNA for the CDR3 is TGCGCCAGCAGCTTGATGGACGGGGGGCTCCAAGAGACCCAGTACTTC. This chain links TRBV5-1 with TRBJ2-5, with D tentatively TRBD2 (7 bases). The V gene's germline CDR1 is SGHRS and CDR2 YFSETQ. This CDR3 spans 16 amino acids. V gave up 1 base and J gave up 1 base, with 14 bases separating them. Using reference TRBV5-1 and TRBJ2-5 for the parts outside the CDR3, the full variable domain is KAGVTQTPRYLIKTRGQQVTLSCSPISGHRSVSWYQQTPGQGLQFLFEYFSETQRNKGNFPGRFSGRQFSNSRSEMNVSTLELGDSALYLCASSLMDGGLQETQYFGPGTRLLVL.

Of note for this clone: This CDR3 is also generated by other DNA sequences in the sample. This chain links TRBV18 with TRBJ2-7; TRBD1 agrees at 11 bases. CDR1 KGHSH and CDR2 LQKENI come from the germline V gene. The CDR3 sequence is 13 residues long. The V and J ends lost 3 bases and 7 bases, in that order; junction bases with no gene match: 2. CDR3: CASSPGQGDEQYF. CDR3 nucleotides: TGTGCCAGCTCACCGGGACAGGGGGATGAGCAGTACTTC.

The table lists this clone with a few counts. V and J are TRBV19 and TRBJ2-2; 13 positions agree with TRBD2. V shed 8 bases and J 6 bases; nucleotides not matched to a gene: 9. Germline lookup yields CDR1 LNHDA and CDR2 SQIVND (reference sequence). The CDR3 consists of 16 residues. The CDR3 DNA reads as TGTGCCAGTGGCCCTCGAACTAGCGGGGGGGCCGGGGAGCTGTTTTTT. It is translated as CASGPRTSGGAGELFF.

The chain links TRBV11-2 to TRBJ1-1; no firm D call. Germline V gene lookup returns CDR1 SGHAT and CDR2 FQNNGV. The CDR3 consists of 13 residues. V dropped 5 bases and J dropped 1 base, with 8 bases sitting between them. The CDR3 bases are TGTGCCAGCAGCACCGAAAGGAACACTGAAGCTTTCTTT. Residues: CASSTERNTEAFF.

DNA for the CDR3: TGCGCCAGCAGCTCCTTTAACGACAGGGGGGATGGCTACACCTTC. Translated: CASSSFNDRGDGYTF. V and J are TRBV5-1 and TRBJ1-2; 9 positions agree with TRBD1. The CDR3 totals 15 residues. Germline V gene sequence: CDR1 SGHRS, CDR2 YFSETQ. J lost 6 bases, V lost 3 bases, and 9 bases had no gene match.

The chain joins TRBV19 to TRBJ1-1, with D perhaps matching TRBD1 (6 bases). Trimming pared 6 bases from V and 0 bases from J, leaving 11 bases between. Germline CDR1 reads LNHDA; CDR2 reads SQIVND (reference sequence). The CDR3 has 14 amino acids. The DNA for the CDR3 is TGTGCCAGTAGAGACAGGTACATGAACACTGAAGCTTTCTTT. Translated, it gives CASRDRYMNTEAFF.

The chain is built from TRBV6-5 and TRBJ1-1; maybe TRBD1 (5 bases). The CDR3 has 15 amino acids. Germline CDR1 and CDR2: MNHEY and SVGAGI. V gave up 6 bases and J gave up 1 base, with 15 bases separating them. The CDR3 DNA is TGTGCCAGCAGCAGCAGGGAGACAAGGAACACTGAAGCTTTCTTT. Its protein is CASSSRETRNTEAFF.